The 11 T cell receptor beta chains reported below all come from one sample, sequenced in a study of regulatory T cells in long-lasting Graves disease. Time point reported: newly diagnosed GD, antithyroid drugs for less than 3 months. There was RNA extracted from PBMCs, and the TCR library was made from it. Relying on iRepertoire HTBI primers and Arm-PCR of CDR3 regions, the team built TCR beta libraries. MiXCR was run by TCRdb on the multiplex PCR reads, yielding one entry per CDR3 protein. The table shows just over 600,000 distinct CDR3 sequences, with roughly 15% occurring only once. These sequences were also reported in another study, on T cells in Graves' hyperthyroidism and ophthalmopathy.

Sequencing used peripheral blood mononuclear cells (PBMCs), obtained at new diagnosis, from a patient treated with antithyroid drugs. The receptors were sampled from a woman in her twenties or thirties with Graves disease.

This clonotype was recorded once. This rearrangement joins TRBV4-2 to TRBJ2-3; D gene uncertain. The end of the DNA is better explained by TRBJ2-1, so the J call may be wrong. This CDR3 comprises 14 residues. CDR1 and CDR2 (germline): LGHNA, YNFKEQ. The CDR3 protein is CASSGLLSSYEQFF. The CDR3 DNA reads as TGTGCCAGCAGTGGCCTGCTGAGCTCCTACGAGCAGTTCTTC.

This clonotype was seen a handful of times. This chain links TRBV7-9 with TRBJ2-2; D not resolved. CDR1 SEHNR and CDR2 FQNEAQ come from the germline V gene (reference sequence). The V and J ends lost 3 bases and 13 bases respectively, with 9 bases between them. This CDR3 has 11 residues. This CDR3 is CASSLADVLFF. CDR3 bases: TGTGCCAGCAGCTTGGCGGACGTGCTGTTTTTT.

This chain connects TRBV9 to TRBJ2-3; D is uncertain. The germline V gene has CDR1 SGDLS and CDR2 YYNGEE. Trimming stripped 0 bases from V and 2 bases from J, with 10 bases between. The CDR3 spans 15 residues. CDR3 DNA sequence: TGTGCCAGCAGCGTAGTTGCCCTAGTCACAGATACGCAGTATTTT. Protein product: CASSVVALVTDTQYF. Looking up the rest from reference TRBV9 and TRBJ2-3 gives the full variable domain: DSGVTQTPKHLITATGQRVTLRCSPRSGDLSVYWYQQSLDQGLQFLIQYYNGEERAKGNILERFSAQQFPDLHSELNLSSLELGDSALYFCASSVVALVTDTQYFGPGTRLTVL.

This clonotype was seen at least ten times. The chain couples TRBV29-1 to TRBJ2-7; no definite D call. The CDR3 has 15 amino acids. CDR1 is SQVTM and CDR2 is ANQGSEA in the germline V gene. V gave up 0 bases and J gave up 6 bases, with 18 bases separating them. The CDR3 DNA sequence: TGCAGCGTTGAAGATGGGTCTTCCCGGGCCGGCGAGCAGTACTTC. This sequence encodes CSVEDGSSRAGEQYF.

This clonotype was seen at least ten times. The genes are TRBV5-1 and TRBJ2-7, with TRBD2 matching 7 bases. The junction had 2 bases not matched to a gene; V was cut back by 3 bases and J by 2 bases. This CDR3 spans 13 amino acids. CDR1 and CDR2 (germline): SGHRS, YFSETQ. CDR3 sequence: CASSYGLAYEQYF. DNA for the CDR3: TGCGCCAGCAGCTACGGACTAGCCTACGAGCAGTACTTC.

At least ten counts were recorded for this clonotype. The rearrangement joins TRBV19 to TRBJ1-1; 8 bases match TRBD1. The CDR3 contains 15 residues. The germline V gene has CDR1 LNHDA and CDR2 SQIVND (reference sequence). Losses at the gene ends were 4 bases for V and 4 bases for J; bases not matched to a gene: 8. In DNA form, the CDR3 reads TGTGCCAGTAGTAGGACAGGGACCCTATCCACTGAAGCTTTCTTT. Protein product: CASSRTGTLSTEAFF.

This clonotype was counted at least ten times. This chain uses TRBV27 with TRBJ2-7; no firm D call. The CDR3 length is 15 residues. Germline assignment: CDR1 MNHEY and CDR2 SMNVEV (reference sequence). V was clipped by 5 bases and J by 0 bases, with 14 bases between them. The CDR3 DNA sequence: TGTGCCAGCAGTCCCGGAATCCAGAACTCCTACGAGCAGTACTTC. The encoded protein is CASSPGIQNSYEQYF.

The CDR3 region is CASILQGAADTQYF. The CDR3 nucleotides are TGTGCCAGCATTTTGCAGGGGGCCGCAGATACGCAGTATTTT. The rearrangement links TRBV6-1 to TRBJ2-3; TRBD1 matches at 8 bases. The CDR3 extends over 14 amino acids. The V segment lost 7 bases and the J segment 4 bases; nucleotides outside the gene matches: 7. The germline V gene encodes CDR1 MNHNS and CDR2 SASEGT.

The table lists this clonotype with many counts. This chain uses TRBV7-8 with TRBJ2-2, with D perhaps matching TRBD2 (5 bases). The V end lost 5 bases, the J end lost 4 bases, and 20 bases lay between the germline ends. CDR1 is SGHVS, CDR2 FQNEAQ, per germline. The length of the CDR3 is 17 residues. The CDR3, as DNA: TGTGCCAGCAGCCGCTACGGCCGGGCGGCGGGCACCGGGGAGCTGTTTTTT. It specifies CASSRYGRAAGTGELFF.

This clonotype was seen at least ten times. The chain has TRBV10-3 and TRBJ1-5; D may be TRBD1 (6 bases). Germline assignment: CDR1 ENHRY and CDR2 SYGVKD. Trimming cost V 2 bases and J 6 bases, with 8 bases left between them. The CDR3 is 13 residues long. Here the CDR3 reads CAISEGRGQPQHF. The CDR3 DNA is TGTGCCATCAGTGAGGGCAGGGGTCAGCCCCAGCATTTT.

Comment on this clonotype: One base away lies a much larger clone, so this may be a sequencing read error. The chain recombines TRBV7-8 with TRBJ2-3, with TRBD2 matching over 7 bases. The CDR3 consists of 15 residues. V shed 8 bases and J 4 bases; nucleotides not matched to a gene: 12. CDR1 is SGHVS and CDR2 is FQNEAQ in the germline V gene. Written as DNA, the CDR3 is TGTGCCAGCGGAGGACGGACTAGTGGCGCAGATACGCAGTATTTT. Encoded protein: CASGGRTSGADTQYF.